This T cell receptor beta chain appears in the sequencing data of a study of blood T cell repertoires in COVID-19 (dated by TCRdb to about 2020). Regarding the study in general: Collaborator samples came from the United States, Italy and Spain and covered acute and convalescent phases of COVID-19. HLA class I and class II types, where available, came from metadata supplied by the sample provider rather than from assay-based typing. The prospective study material was composed of cDNA or gDNA derived from T cells, B-cell-depleted T cells, or PBMCs. A freely available public database, intended as a resource for researchers studying the immune response to SARS-CoV-2, is where the repertoires were released. The dataset comprised deeply sampled blood TCRbeta repertoires from subjects exposed to, actively infected with, or recovered from COVID-19. Sample metadata almost always included a de-identified subject ID, COVID-19 status, age in years and sex. Samples were obtained from the ongoing ImmuneRACE study (first 160 participants) and from about 1,300 subjects provided by 6 global collaborators.

As concerns this clone: What antigen it recognizes has not been identified. It has no much larger one-base neighbor in the sample; base qualities were not kept.

The immunoSEQ Assay, a bias-controlled multiplex PCR, was used to amplify TCRbeta CDR3 regions from genomic DNA. The paper's processing steps were these. The number of nucleated cells in each sample was estimated by amplification of reference gene primers within the assay. To quantify the absolute abundance of each unique TCRbeta CDR3 rearrangement, sequence reads were collapsed and filtered. For each sample, productive Simpson clonality was calculated by taking the square root of Simpson's diversity index across productive rearrangements. TCRdb obtained this table from immuneACCESS and retained in-frame rearrangements with V and J assigned. These tables miss some clones; where compared with another copy, unresolved V genes account for less than half of the shortfall, and the remainder is unexplained. V and J calls and clone size are copied from that table; D and trimming were computed from the DNA. This sample lists approximately 190,000 clones; about 86% were detected once. The biggest ten clones account for 6% to 8% of the sample.

Results and caveats for the whole study, not just this receptor: Clinical and demographic metadata were provided uncurated, with the amount varying by source and participant.

Enrolling through a virtual design, the prospective study's participants ranged in age from roughly 18 to 90 years and lived across around 25 United States geographic areas. In the prospective study, participants were assigned to cohorts based on the clinical history participants reported in a screening survey and a study questionnaire. Recovered participants in ImmuneRACE Cohort 3 were defined as having two consecutive negative NP/OP PCR tests, clearance from a healthcare professional, or resolution of symptoms. In the prospective study, whole blood, serum and a nasopharyngeal or oropharyngeal swab were collected from each participant by mobile phlebotomists. Prospective study participants could optionally give additional blood draws and questionnaires over an approximately two-month period. Blood samples from the prospective study were shipped frozen or at room temperature prior to DNA extraction.

The cysteine opens and the phenylalanine closes a CDR3 of 16 amino acids. Only the CDR3 DNA stays, 48 bases, in frame from base 1. Looking up the germline V gene yields CDR1 SGHTA and CDR2 FQGNSA. At the junction V is shortened by 3 bases and J by 4 bases; bases outside the gene matches: 10. The sequenced sample was PBMCs or T cells enriched from blood (not recorded which). The chain uses TRBV7-2 and TRBJ1-1; the central 8 bases match TRBD1. The sequence derives from a man aged 35 to 55 who had recovered from COVID-19. This receptor carries the CDR3 CASSFQGAAGGTEAFF. The nucleotides read TGTGCCAGCAGCTTTCAGGGGGCGGCTGGTGGCACTGAAGCTTTCTTT.